Sequencing of this T cell receptor beta chain was carried out in a study of PD-1 blockade in mismatch repair-deficient tumors. Study-wide results and limits: After pembrolizumab, tumor-resident clones rose rapidly, then generally contracted before radiologic responses.

Measured with immunoSEQ multiplex PCR; TCRdb has only the in-frame clones, and not every one. The table lists more than 95,000 clones, roughly nine tenths of them singletons. Per the germline V gene, CDR1 is MNHEY and CDR2 is SVGAGI. The CDR3 totals 15 residues. V lost 5 bases and J lost 1; bases outside the gene matches: 7. In the case of this clone: Its antigen is still unknown.

Three pembrolizumab responders had their TCRs sequenced. The TCR originated in an adult with mismatch repair-deficient cancer. V usage is TRBV6-5 and J usage is TRBJ1-2; the match to TRBD1 covers 7 bases. The sample here was peripheral blood, taken 44 weeks after starting pembrolizumab. CDR3 sequence (DNA): TGTGCCAGCAGTCAGACAGGGATTCATAACTATGGCTACACCTTC. Its protein product is CASSQTGIHNYGYTF.